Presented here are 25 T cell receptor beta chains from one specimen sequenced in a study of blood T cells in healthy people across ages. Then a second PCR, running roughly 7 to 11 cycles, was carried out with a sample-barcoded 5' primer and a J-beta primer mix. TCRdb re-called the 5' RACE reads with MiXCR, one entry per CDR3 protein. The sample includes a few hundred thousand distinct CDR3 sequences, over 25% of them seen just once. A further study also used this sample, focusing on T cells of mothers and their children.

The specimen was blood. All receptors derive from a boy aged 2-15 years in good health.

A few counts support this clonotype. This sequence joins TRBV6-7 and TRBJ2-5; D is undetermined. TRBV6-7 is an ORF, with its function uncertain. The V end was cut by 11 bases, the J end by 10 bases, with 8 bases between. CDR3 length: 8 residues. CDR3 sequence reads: CAAADQYF. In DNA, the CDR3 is TGTGCCGCGGCTGACCAGTACTTC.

CDR3 loop: CASSQTMGGSYEQYF. CDR3 coding DNA: TGTGCCAGCAGCCAGACCATGGGGGGGTCCTACGAGCAGTACTTC. The chain combines TRBV7-8 with TRBJ2-5; 7 nucleotides match TRBD2. The end of the DNA fits TRBJ2-7 better, so the J call may be wrong. From germline, CDR1 is SGHVS and CDR2 FQNEAQ. The CDR3 is 15 amino acids.

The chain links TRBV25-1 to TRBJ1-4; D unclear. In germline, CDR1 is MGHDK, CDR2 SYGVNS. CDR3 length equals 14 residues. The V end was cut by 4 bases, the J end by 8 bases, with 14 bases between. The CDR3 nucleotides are TGTGCCAGCAGTGGGAAGGGTGGTCGGGAAAAACTGTTTTTT. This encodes CASSGKGGREKLFF.

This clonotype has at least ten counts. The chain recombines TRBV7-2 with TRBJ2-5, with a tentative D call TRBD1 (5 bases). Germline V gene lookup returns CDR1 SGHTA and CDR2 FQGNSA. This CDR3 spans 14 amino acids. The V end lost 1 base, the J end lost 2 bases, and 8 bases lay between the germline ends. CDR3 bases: TGTGCCAGCAGCTTAGGACAGACGCAAGAGACCCAGTACTTC. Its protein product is CASSLGQTQETQYF.

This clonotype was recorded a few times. The CDR3 bases are TGTGCCAGCAGCGTGGACAGATACAATGAGCAGTTCTTC. This encodes CASSVDRYNEQFF. V and J are TRBV9 and TRBJ2-1, with D possibly being TRBD1 (6 bases). V was pared by 2 bases and J by 4 bases, with 7 bases between. CDR1 is SGDLS and CDR2 is YYNGEE in the germline V gene. CDR3 length: 13 amino acids.

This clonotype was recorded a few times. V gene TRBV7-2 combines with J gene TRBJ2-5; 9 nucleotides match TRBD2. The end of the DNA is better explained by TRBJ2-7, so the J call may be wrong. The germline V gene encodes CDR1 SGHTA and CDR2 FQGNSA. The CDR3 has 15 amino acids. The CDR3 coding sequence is TGTGCCAGCAGCTTGTTTAGCGGGAGCTCCTACGAGCAGTACTTC. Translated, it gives CASSLFSGSSYEQYF.

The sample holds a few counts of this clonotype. The CDR3 coding sequence is TGTGCCAGCAGAGGGCCCTTTAATCTGTTTTTT. Its protein product is CASRGPFNLFF. This rearrangement joins TRBV2 to TRBJ1-4; D gene unclear. Trimming left V 6 bases short and J 14 bases short, with 13 bases between. This CDR3 has 11 amino acids. Germline V gene lookup returns CDR1 SNHLY and CDR2 FYNNEI.

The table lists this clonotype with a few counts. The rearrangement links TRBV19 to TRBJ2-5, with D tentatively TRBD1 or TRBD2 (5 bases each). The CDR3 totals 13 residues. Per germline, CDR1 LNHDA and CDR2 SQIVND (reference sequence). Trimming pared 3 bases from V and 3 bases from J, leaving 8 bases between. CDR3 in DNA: TGTGCCAGTAGTATTGGGGGAGAAGAGACCCAGTACTTC. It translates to CASSIGGEETQYF.

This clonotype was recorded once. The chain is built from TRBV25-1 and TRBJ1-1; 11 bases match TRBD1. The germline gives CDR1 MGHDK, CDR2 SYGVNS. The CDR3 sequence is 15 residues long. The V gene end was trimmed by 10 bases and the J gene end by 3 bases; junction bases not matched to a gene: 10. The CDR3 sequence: CATSLGTGGYTEAFF. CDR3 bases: TGTGCCACCTCGCTAGGGACAGGGGGTTACACTGAAGCTTTCTTT.

The chain's CDR3 is CASSETSGMYQETQYF. CDR3 coding DNA: TGTGCCAGCAGCGAGACTAGCGGGATGTACCAAGAGACCCAGTACTTC. The chain recombines TRBV9 with TRBJ2-5, with TRBD2 identical over 11 bases. The germline CDR1 and CDR2 sequences are SGDLS and YYNGEE. This CDR3 is built from 16 residues. Trimming took 3 bases from V and 0 from J; bases not matched to a gene: 4. Variable domain in full (rest from reference TRBV9 and TRBJ2-5): DSGVTQTPKHLITATGQRVTLRCSPRSGDLSVYWYQQSLDQGLQFLIQYYNGEERAKGNILERFSAQQFPDLHSELNLSSLELGDSALYFCASSETSGMYQETQYFGPGTRLLVL.

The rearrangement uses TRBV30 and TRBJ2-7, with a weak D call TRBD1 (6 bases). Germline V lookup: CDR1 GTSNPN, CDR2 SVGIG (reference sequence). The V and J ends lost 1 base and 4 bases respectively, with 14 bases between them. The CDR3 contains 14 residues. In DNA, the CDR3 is TGTGCCTGGAGTGAAGGGGGTTCCGCTTACGAGCAGTACTTC. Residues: CAWSEGGSAYEQYF.

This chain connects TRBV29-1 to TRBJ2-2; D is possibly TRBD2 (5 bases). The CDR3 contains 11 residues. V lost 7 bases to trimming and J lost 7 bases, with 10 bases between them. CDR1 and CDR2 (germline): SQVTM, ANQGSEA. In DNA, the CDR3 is TGCAGCGGTAGCGTGGGCGGGGAGCTGTTTTTT. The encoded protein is CSGSVGGELFF.

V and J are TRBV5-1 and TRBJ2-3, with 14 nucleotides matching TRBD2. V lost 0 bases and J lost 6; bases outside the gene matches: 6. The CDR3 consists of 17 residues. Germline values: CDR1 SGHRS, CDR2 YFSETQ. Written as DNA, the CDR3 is TGCGCCAGCAGCTTGGGGACTAGCGGGAGGAGTGGCGATACGCAGTATTTT. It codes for CASSLGTSGRSGDTQYF.

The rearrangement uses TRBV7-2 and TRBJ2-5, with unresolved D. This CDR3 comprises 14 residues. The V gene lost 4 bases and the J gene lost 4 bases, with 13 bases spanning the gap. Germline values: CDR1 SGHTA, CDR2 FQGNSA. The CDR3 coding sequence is TGTGCCAGCAGCTACGTAGGGATTTCAGAGACCCAGTACTTC. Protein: CASSYVGISETQYF. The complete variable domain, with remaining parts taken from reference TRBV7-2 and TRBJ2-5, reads GAGVSQSPSNKVTEKGKDVELRCDPISGHTALYWYRQSLGQGLEFLIYFQGNSAPDKSGLPSDRFSAERTGGSVSTLTIQRTQQEDSAVYLCASSYVGISETQYFGPGTRLLVL.

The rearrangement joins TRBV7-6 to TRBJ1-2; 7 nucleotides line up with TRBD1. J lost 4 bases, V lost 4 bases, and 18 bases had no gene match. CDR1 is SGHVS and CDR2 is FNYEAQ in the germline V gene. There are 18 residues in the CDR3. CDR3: CASSSHPLQGKAFYGYTF. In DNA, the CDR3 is TGTGCCAGCAGCTCCCATCCCCTACAGGGGAAGGCCTTCTATGGCTACACCTTC.

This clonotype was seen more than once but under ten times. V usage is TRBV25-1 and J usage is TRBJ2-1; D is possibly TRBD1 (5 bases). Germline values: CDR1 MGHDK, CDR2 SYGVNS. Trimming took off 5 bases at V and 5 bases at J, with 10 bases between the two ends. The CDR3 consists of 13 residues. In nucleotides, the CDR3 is TGTGCCAGCAGTCATGACAGACACAATGAGCAGTTCTTC. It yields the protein CASSHDRHNEQFF. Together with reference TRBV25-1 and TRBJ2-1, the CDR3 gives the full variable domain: EADIYQTPRYLVIGTGKKITLECSQTMGHDKMYWYQQDPGMELHLIHYSYGVNSTEKGDLSSESTVSRIRTEHFPLTLESARPSHTSQYLCASSHDRHNEQFFGPGTRLTVL.

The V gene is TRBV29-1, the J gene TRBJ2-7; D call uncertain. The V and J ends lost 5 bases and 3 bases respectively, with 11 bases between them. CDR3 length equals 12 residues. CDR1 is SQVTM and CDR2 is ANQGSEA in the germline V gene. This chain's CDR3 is CSVWQANYEQYF. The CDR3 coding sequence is TGCAGCGTTTGGCAAGCGAACTACGAGCAGTACTTC.

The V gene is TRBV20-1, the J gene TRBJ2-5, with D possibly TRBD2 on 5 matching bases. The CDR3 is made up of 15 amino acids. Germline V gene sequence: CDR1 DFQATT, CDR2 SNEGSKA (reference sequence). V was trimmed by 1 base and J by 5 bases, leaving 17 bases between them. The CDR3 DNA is TGCAGTGCTAGAGTACTATGGACTTTGTGGGAGACCCAGTACTTC. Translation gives CSARVLWTLWETQYF.

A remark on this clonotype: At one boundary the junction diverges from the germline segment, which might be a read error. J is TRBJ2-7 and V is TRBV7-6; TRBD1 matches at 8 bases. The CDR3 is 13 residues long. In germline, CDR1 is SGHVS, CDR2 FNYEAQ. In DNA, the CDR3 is TGTGCCAGCAGCCAGGGGGCAGCCTACAAGCAGTACTTC. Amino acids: CASSQGAAYKQYF. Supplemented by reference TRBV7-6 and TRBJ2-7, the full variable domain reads GAGVSQSPRYKVTKRGQDVALRCDPISGHVSLYWYRQALGQGPEFLTYFNYEAQQDKSGLPNDRFSAERPEGSISTLTIQRTEQRDSAMYRCASSQGAAYKQYFGPGTRLTVT.

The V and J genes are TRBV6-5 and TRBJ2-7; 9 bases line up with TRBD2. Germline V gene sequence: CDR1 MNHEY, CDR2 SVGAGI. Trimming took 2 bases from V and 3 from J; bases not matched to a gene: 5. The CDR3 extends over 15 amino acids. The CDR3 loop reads CASSYAAGGVYEQYF. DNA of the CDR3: TGTGCCAGCAGTTACGCGGCGGGAGGGGTCTACGAGCAGTACTTC.

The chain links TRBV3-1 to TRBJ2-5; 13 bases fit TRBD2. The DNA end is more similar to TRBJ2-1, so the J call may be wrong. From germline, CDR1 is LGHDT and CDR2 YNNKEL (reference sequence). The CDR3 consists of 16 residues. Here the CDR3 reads CASSPRTSGGTNEQFF. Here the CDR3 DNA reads TGTGCCAGCAGCCCCCGGACTAGCGGGGGAACCAATGAGCAGTTCTTC.

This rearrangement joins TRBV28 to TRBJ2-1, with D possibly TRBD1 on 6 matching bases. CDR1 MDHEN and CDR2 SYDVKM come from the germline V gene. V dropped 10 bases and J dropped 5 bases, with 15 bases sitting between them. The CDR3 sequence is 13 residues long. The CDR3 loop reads CAIHLTGNNEQFF. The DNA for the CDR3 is TGTGCCATTCACCTAACAGGGAACAATGAGCAGTTCTTC. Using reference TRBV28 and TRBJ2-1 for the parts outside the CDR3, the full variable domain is DVKVTQSSRYLVKRTGEKVFLECVQDMDHENMFWYRQDPGLGLRLIYFSYDVKMKEKGDIPEGYSVSREKKERFSLILESASTNQTSMYLCAIHLTGNNEQFFGPGTRLTVL.

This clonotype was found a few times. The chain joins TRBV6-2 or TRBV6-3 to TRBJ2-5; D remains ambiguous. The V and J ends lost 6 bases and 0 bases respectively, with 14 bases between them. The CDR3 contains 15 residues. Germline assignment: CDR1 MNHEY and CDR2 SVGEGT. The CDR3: CASRTREGYQETQYF. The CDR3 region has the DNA TGTGCCAGCAGAACCCGAGAAGGCTACCAAGAGACCCAGTACTTC.

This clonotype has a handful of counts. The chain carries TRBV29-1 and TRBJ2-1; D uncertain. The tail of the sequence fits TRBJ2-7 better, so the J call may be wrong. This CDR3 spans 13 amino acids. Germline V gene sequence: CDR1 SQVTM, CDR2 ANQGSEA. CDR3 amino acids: CSVHSRARREQYF. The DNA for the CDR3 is TGCAGCGTTCACTCTAGGGCCCGACGCGAGCAGTACTTC.

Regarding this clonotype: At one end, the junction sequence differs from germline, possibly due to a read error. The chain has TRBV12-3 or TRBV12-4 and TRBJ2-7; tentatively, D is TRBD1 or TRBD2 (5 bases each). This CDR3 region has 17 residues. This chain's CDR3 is CASSSTGAGRPSHEQYF. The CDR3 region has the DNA TGTGCCAGCAGTTCCACCGGGGCTGGGCGTCCCTCCCACGAGCAGTACTTC.